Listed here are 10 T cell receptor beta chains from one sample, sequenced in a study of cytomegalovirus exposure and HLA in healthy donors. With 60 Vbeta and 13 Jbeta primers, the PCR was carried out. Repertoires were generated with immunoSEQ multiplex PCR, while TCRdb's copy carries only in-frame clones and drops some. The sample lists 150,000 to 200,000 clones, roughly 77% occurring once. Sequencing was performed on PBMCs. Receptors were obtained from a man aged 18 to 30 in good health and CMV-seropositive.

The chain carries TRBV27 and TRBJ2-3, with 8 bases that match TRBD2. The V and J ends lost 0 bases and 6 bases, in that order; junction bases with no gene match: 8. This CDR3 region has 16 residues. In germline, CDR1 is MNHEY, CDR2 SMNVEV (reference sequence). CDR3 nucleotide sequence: TGTGCCAGCAGTTTATCGCGTCCAGGCGGGGGGGATACGCAGTATTTT. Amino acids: CASSLSRPGGGDTQYF.

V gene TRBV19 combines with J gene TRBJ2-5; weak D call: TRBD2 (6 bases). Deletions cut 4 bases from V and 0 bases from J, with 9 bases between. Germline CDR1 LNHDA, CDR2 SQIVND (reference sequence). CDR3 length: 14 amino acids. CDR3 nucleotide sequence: TGTGCCAGTAGTACAGCGGGTAACCAAGAGACCCAGTACTTC. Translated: CASSTAGNQETQYF.

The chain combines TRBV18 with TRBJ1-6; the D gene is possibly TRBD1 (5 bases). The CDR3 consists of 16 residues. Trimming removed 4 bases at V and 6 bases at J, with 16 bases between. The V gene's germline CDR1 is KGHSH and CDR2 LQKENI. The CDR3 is CASSRTGDPTNSPLHF. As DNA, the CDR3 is TGTGCCAGCTCACGCACAGGCGACCCGACTAATTCACCCCTCCACTTT.

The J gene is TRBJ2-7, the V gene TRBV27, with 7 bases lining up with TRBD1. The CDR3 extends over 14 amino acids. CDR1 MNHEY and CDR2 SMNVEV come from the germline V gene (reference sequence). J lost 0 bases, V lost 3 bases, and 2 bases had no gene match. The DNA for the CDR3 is TGTGCCAGCAGTTTGCAGGGGGTCTCCTACGAGCAGTACTTC. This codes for CASSLQGVSYEQYF.

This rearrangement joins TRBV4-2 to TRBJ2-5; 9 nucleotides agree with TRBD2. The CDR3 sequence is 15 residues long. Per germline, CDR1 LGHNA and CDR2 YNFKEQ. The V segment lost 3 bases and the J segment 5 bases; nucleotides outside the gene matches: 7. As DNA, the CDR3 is TGTGCCAGCAGCCAGAGGCGGGAGGGTGGGGAGACCCAGTACTTC. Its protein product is CASSQRREGGETQYF.

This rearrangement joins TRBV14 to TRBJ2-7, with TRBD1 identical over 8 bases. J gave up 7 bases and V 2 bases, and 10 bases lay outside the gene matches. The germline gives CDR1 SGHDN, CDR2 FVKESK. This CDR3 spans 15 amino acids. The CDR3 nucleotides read TGTGCCAGCAGCCAACGGGGAACAGGGGGTCAGGAGCAGTACTTC. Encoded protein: CASSQRGTGGQEQYF. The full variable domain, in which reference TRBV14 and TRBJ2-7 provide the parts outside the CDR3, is EAGVTQFPSHSVIEKGQTVTLRCDPISGHDNLYWYRRVMGKEIKFLLHFVKESKQDESGMPNNRFLAERTGGTYSTLKVQPAELEDSGVYFCASSQRGTGGQEQYFGPGTRLTVT.

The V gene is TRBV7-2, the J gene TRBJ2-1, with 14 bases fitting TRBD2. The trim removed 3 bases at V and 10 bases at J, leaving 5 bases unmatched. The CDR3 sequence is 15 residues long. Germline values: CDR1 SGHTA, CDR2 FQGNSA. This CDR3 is CASSFRGLAGGEQFF. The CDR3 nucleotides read TGTGCCAGCAGCTTCCGAGGACTAGCGGGAGGAGAGCAGTTCTTC. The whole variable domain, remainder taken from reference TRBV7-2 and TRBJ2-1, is GAGVSQSPSNKVTEKGKDVELRCDPISGHTALYWYRQSLGQGLEFLIYFQGNSAPDKSGLPSDRFSAERTGGSVSTLTIQRTQQEDSAVYLCASSFRGLAGGEQFFGPGTRLTVL.

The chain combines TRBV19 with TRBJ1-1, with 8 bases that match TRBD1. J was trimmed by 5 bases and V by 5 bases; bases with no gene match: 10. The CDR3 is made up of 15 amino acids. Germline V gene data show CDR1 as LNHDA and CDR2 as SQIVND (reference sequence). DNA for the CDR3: TGTGCCAGTAGTTCACCGACAGGGGCGGTAACTGAAGCTTTCTTT. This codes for CASSSPTGAVTEAFF.

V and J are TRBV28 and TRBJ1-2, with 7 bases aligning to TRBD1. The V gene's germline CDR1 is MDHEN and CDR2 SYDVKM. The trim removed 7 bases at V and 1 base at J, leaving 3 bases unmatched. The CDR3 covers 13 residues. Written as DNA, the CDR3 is TGTGCCAGCAAGAGACAGGGTAACTATGGCTACACCTTC. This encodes CASKRQGNYGYTF.

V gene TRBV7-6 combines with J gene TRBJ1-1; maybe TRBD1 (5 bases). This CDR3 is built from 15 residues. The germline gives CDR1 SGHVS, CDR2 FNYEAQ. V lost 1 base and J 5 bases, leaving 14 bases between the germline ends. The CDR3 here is CASSLGQGRRTEAFF. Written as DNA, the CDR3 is TGTGCCAGCAGCTTAGGGCAGGGCAGAAGGACTGAAGCTTTCTTT.